Presented here are 7 T cell receptor beta chains from one specimen sequenced in a study of cytomegalovirus exposure and HLA in healthy donors. Clones were sequenced by immunoSEQ multiplex PCR, and TCRdb holds only the in-frame ones, with some missing. The data hold nearly 110,000 clones, with roughly nine tenths observed a single time. Input material: PBMCs. Receptor source: a woman younger than 30 in good health and CMV-seropositive.

The chain combines TRBV9 with TRBJ2-2; D is possibly TRBD2 (5 bases). Germline V gene sequence: CDR1 SGDLS, CDR2 YYNGEE. The V gene lost 4 bases and the J gene lost 6 bases, with 13 bases spanning the gap. The length of the CDR3 is 14 residues. The CDR3 loop is CASSPPGSAGELFF. In DNA, the CDR3 is TGTGCCAGCAGCCCCCCGGGGAGTGCCGGGGAGCTGTTTTTT.

The rearrangement uses TRBV2 and TRBJ1-2; 7 bases fit TRBD1. Germline loops: CDR1 SNHLY, CDR2 FYNNEI. This CDR3 comprises 15 residues. V trimming: 4 bases; J trimming: 5 bases; junction bases outside the gene matches: 10. In nucleotides, the CDR3 is TGTGCCAGCAGTGCAGGGGGAGCCCTTGTTTATGGCTACACCTTC. As protein: CASSAGGALVYGYTF.

The chain links TRBV4-1 to TRBJ2-3; D is uncertain. Germline values: CDR1 MGHRA, CDR2 YSYEKL. V was pared by 1 base and J by 6 bases, with 5 bases between. The CDR3 consists of 12 residues. The CDR3 DNA is TGCGCCAGCAGCCAAGCTCGGGATACGCAGTATTTT. This gives the protein CASSQARDTQYF.

The gene calls are TRBV27 and TRBJ2-7; tentative D call: TRBD2 (6 bases). Germline-derived CDR1 and CDR2 are MNHEY and SMNVEV (reference sequence). This CDR3 is built from 12 residues. Trimming stripped 8 bases from V and 7 bases from J, with 15 bases between. CDR3: CASGSSGREQYV. CDR3 DNA: TGTGCCAGCGGGTCCTCAGGGAGGGAGCAGTACGTC.

The gene calls are TRBV7-2 and TRBJ1-5; D is ambiguous. The CDR3 is 14 amino acids. The germline V gene has CDR1 SGHTA and CDR2 FQGNSA. Trimming shortened V by 5 bases and J by 10 bases, and 18 bases separated the two germline ends. The CDR3 DNA is TGTGCCAGCAGCCGATCTGATAACACCTCACCCCAGCATTTT. Its translation is CASSRSDNTSPQHF.

V and J are TRBV27 and TRBJ1-6, with 9 bases identical to TRBD1. The germline CDR1 and CDR2 sequences are MNHEY and SMNVEV (reference sequence). Trimming at V came to 5 bases and at J to 14 bases, leaving 10 bases not matched to a gene. The CDR3 contains 14 residues. CDR3 bases: TGTGCCAGCAGTCAGACAGGGGGTAAAGCGGCCCTCCACTTT. This codes for CASSQTGGKAALHF.

This rearrangement joins TRBV19 to TRBJ1-6; perhaps TRBD1 as D (5 bases). Germline assignment: CDR1 LNHDA and CDR2 SQIVND (reference sequence). The V and J ends lost 6 bases and 7 bases respectively, with 13 bases between them. There are 14 residues in the CDR3. The chain's CDR3 is CASRVGGGNSPLHF. As DNA, the CDR3 is TGTGCCAGTAGAGTTGGGGGGGGGAATTCACCCCTCCACTTT.